The 10 T cell receptor beta chains below come from one sample, sequenced in a study of CD8+CD57+ T cells in acquired aplastic anemia. CDR3 and TCR beta VDJ profiling relied on genomic DNA as the template. MiXCR, run by TCRdb on the reads, gives a single entry per CDR3 protein. The profile covers approximately 40,000 distinct CDR3 sequences, with approximately 63% appearing a single time and 59% taken by the ten largest. Individuals selected for sequencing had exhibited CD8+CD57+ cell expansion on flow cytometry. The source material was sorted CD4+, CD8+, or CD8+CD57+ T cells (not recorded which) from PBMCs. These receptors originate from a human donor with aplastic anemia.

The chain is built from TRBV20-1 and TRBJ1-5, with D possibly being TRBD1 (6 bases). Germline V gene lookup returns CDR1 DFQATT and CDR2 SNEGSKA (reference sequence). V lost 6 bases to trimming and J lost 6 bases, with 21 bases between them. CDR3 size: 15 residues. In DNA form, the CDR3 reads TGCAGTGCGCACACAGGGTGGGGCGATCCTCAGCCCCAGCATTTT. Translating it yields CSAHTGWGDPQPQHF.

Remarks on this clonotype: A much larger clone sits a single nucleotide away, making a read error possible. The chain joins TRBV11-1 to TRBJ2-1, with D tentatively TRBD1 (5 bases). The CDR3 consists of 16 residues. Germline CDR1 SGHAT, CDR2 FQDESV (reference sequence). Trimming shortened V by 5 bases and J by 1 base, and 15 bases separated the two germline ends. CDR3 amino acids: CASSLDQGRSYNEQFF. CDR3 nucleotides: TGTGCCAGCAGCCTCGATCAGGGTAGATCCTACAATGAGCAGTTCTTC. Complete variable domain (other parts from reference TRBV11-1 and TRBJ2-1): EAEVAQSPRYKITEKSQAVAFWCDPISGHATLYWYRQILGQGPELLVQFQDESVVDDSQLPKDRFSAERLKGVDSTLKIQPAELGDSAMYLCASSLDQGRSYNEQFFGPGTRLTVL.

The rearrangement uses TRBV20-1 and TRBJ2-3; 9 bases fit TRBD1. Germline assignment: CDR1 DFQATT and CDR2 SNEGSKA (reference sequence). J gave up 8 bases and V 4 bases, and 13 bases lay outside the gene matches. The CDR3 length is 15 residues. CDR3 nucleotide sequence: TGCAGTGCTACGAAGGACAGGGGTCGCGGTGGTACGCAGTATTTT. As protein: CSATKDRGRGGTQYF.

This clonotype was detected many times. The gene calls are TRBV7-3 and TRBJ2-5; 15 positions match TRBD2. With 0 bases clipped from V and 5 bases from J, the junction kept 4 bases outside the gene matches. The CDR3 length is 17 residues. The germline V gene has CDR1 SGHTA and CDR2 FQGTGA. The CDR3 here is CASSLTGLAGGQETQYF. CDR3 DNA sequence: TGTGCCAGCAGCTTAACCGGACTAGCGGGGGGGCAGGAGACCCAGTACTTC.

The rearrangement links TRBV10-1 to TRBJ2-3; D is undetermined. V was pared by 2 bases and J by 4 bases, with 7 bases between. The CDR3 has 13 amino acids. CDR1 and CDR2 (germline): WNHNN, SYGVQD (reference sequence). The CDR3 region has the DNA TGCGCCAGCAGTGAGACTATTGCAGATACGCAGTATTTT. It yields the protein CASSETIADTQYF.

The chain is built from TRBV7-2 and TRBJ2-1; 14 positions agree with TRBD2. With 0 bases clipped from V and 2 bases from J, the junction kept 0 bases outside the gene matches. In germline, CDR1 is SGHTA, CDR2 FQGNSA. The CDR3 is 17 residues long. The CDR3: CASSLATSGGAYNEQFF. The CDR3, as DNA: TGTGCCAGCAGCTTAGCGACTAGCGGGGGGGCCTACAATGAGCAGTTCTTC.

The CDR3 DNA sequence: TGTGCCAGCAGCTTAGCCATCAGGCCCTTGGAGACCCAGTACTTC. Protein product: CASSLAIRPLETQYF. The J gene is TRBJ2-5, the V gene TRBV7-9; D is undetermined. Trimming stripped 0 bases from V and 5 bases from J, with 13 bases between. Germline CDR1 reads SEHNR; CDR2 reads FQNEAQ (reference sequence). The CDR3 is made up of 15 amino acids.

V is TRBV2 and J is TRBJ1-6; D unclear. With 3 bases removed from V and 0 bases from J, the gap between germline ends came to 3 bases. The CDR3 extends over 14 amino acids. CDR1 and CDR2 from the germline V gene are SNHLY and FYNNEI. CDR3 in amino acids: CASSESSYNSPLHF. Written as DNA, the CDR3 is TGTGCCAGCAGTGAGAGCTCCTATAATTCACCCCTCCACTTT.

This clonotype has ten or more counts. This sequence joins TRBV29-1 and TRBJ1-2; D not certain. The V end lost 3 bases, the J end lost 3 bases, and 23 bases lay between the germline ends. The CDR3 totals 17 residues. Germline CDR1 SQVTM, CDR2 ANQGSEA. CDR3 sequence (DNA): TGCAGCGTTGAGAACGGTCCCGAAGTTAGTTTCCACTATGGCTACACCTTC. This gives the protein CSVENGPEVSFHYGYTF.

The genes are TRBV6-1 and TRBJ2-7; 7 positions match TRBD1. The trim removed 3 bases at V and 7 bases at J, leaving 6 bases unmatched. The germline V gene has CDR1 MNHNS and CDR2 SASEGT. The CDR3 has 13 amino acids. CDR3 in amino acids: CASSERQGEEQYF. The CDR3 nucleotides are TGTGCCAGCAGTGAGAGACAGGGAGAGGAGCAGTACTTC.